Each of the 27 T cell receptor beta chains below was sequenced from the same sample in a study of cytomegalovirus exposure and HLA in healthy donors. PCR involved 60 Vbeta and 13 Jbeta primers. Sequencing used immunoSEQ multiplex PCR; TCRdb keeps in-frame clones, though not all of them. The sample lists fewer than 150,000 clones; approximately 79% were seen once. Sample: PBMCs. The receptor source for this set is a man aged 50 to 60 in good health and CMV-seropositive.

This chain joins TRBV5-1 and TRBJ2-6; D may be TRBD1 (7 bases). Trimming shortened V by 4 bases and J by 3 bases, and 17 bases separated the two germline ends. This CDR3 is built from 17 residues. Germline lookup yields CDR1 SGHRS and CDR2 YFSETQ. The DNA for the CDR3 is TGCGCCAGCAGCCCAGGGGGGCGCCAGGGTGGGGCCAACGTCCTGACTTTC. This translates into CASSPGGRQGGANVLTF.

This clone was seen a few times. The chain couples TRBV6-1 to TRBJ2-7, with 8 bases aligning to TRBD2. Germline CDR1 and CDR2: MNHNS and SASEGT. The CDR3 is made up of 15 amino acids. V lost 6 bases and J lost 0; bases outside the gene matches: 7. The CDR3 loop reads CASSREGRSSYEQYF. The CDR3, as DNA: TGTGCCAGCAGCCGGGAGGGGCGAAGCTCCTACGAGCAGTACTTC.

This chain connects TRBV28 to TRBJ2-2, with D unclear. The ends were cut back, 5 bases at V and 3 bases at J, with 13 bases in the middle. The CDR3 runs 15 residues. CDR1 is MDHEN and CDR2 is SYDVKM in the germline V gene. CDR3 in DNA: TGTGCCAGCAGTCGTTTGGCCAGGTACACCGGGGAGCTGTTTTTT. Protein sequence: CASSRLARYTGELFF. Full variable domain (rest looked up from reference TRBV28 and TRBJ2-2): DVKVTQSSRYLVKRTGEKVFLECVQDMDHENMFWYRQDPGLGLRLIYFSYDVKMKEKGDIPEGYSVSREKKERFSLILESASTNQTSMYLCASSRLARYTGELFFGEGSRLTVL.

The chain couples TRBV2 to TRBJ2-1; TRBD1 matches 11 bases. This CDR3 comprises 13 residues. With 7 bases clipped from V and 8 bases from J, the junction kept 4 bases outside the gene matches. The germline V gene has CDR1 SNHLY and CDR2 FYNNEI. CDR3 bases: TGTGCCAGCACCACGGACAGGGGGCATGAGCAGTTCTTC. It codes for CASTTDRGHEQFF.

A single count supports this clone. A far larger clone is one base from this, pointing to a likely read error. The chain couples TRBV10-2 to TRBJ2-3, with D tentatively TRBD1 (5 bases). This CDR3 is 15 amino acids long. CDR1 and CDR2 from the germline V gene are WSHSY and SAAADI. Trimming shortened V by 3 bases and J by 1 base, and 11 bases separated the two germline ends. CDR3 DNA: TGCGCCAGCAGTGAAGGGATAGGGGGCACAGATACGCAGTATTTT. Its translation: CASSEGIGGTDTQYF.

The rearrangement joins TRBV5-4 to TRBJ1-1; 9 positions match TRBD1. CDR1 is SGHNT and CDR2 is YYREEE in the germline V gene (reference sequence). Losses at the gene ends were 4 bases for V and 6 bases for J; bases not matched to a gene: 7. The CDR3 consists of 14 residues. CDR3 in amino acids: CASSLTGGRAEAFF. CDR3 in DNA: TGTGCCAGCAGCCTGACAGGGGGAAGGGCTGAAGCTTTCTTT.

The rearrangement uses TRBV5-4 and TRBJ2-3, with 11 bases identical to TRBD2. Germline V lookup: CDR1 SGHNT, CDR2 YYREEE (reference sequence). V dropped 4 bases and J dropped 6; count of bases not matched to a gene: 13. This CDR3 spans 17 amino acids. The CDR3 DNA reads as TGTGCCAGCAGCACCCCGGGACTAGCGGCGTTCAAGGATACGCAGTATTTT. Encoded protein: CASSTPGLAAFKDTQYF.

This chain uses TRBV27 with TRBJ2-7; TRBD1 matches 10 bases. V was pared by 6 bases and J by 3 bases, with 2 bases of the junction left unmatched. Germline V CDR1 and CDR2: MNHEY, SMNVEV (reference sequence). The CDR3 spans 13 residues. For the CDR3, the DNA is TGTGCCAGCAGGAGGACAGGGGGCTACGAGCAGTACTTC. Translation: CASRRTGGYEQYF.

The V call is TRBV5-6, the J call TRBJ2-7; possibly TRBD2 for D (5 bases). The CDR3 is made up of 13 amino acids. Trimming removed 0 bases at V and 8 bases at J, with 12 bases between. Germline V gene sequence: CDR1 SGHDT, CDR2 YYEEEE. CDR3 sequence: CASSLGLQLKQYF. Here the CDR3 DNA reads TGTGCCAGCAGCTTGGGACTACAGCTCAAGCAGTACTTC.

This clone was found a few times. The J gene is TRBJ1-2, the V gene TRBV6-1; D perhaps matches TRBD1 (5 bases). The germline V gene has CDR1 MNHNS and CDR2 SASEGT. The CDR3 spans 15 residues. V shed 1 base and J shed 0 bases, with 9 bases lying between them. CDR3 amino acids: CASSEGTRANYGYTF. The DNA of the CDR3 is TGTGCCAGCAGTGAAGGCACCAGGGCTAACTATGGCTACACCTTC.

The genes are TRBV10-2 and TRBJ1-5; TRBD1 agrees at 8 bases. Per the germline V gene, CDR1 is WSHSY and CDR2 is SAAADI. This CDR3 is built from 13 residues. With 3 bases clipped from V and 5 bases from J, the junction kept 0 bases outside the gene matches. The CDR3 reads CASSEQGDQPQHF. CDR3 in DNA: TGCGCCAGCAGTGAACAGGGGGATCAGCCCCAGCATTTT.

V usage is TRBV6-5 and J usage is TRBJ2-5; D might be TRBD1 (7 bases). The CDR3 is made up of 15 amino acids. Trimming took 6 bases from V and 2 from J, leaving 16 bases between them. Germline V gene lookup returns CDR1 MNHEY and CDR2 SVGAGI. The CDR3 is CASSVGGGQQETQYF. CDR3 bases: TGTGCCAGCAGCGTCGGAGGGGGACAGCAAGAGACCCAGTACTTC.

The V call is TRBV5-8, the J call TRBJ2-7; no clear D. The CDR3 length is 11 residues. Germline assignment: CDR1 SGHTS and CDR2 YDEGEE. V gave up 4 bases and J gave up 2 bases, with 4 bases separating them. This CDR3 reads CASSPAYEQYF. The CDR3 coding sequence is TGTGCCAGCAGCCCCGCCTACGAGCAGTACTTC.

This chain uses TRBV6-1 with TRBJ2-3; D perhaps matches TRBD2 (5 bases). CDR3 length equals 15 residues. V lost 7 bases and J lost 1, with 15 bases in between. CDR1 and CDR2 from the germline V gene are MNHNS and SASEGT. The CDR3 here is CASILTGVGTDTQYF. The CDR3 DNA is TGTGCCAGCATCCTAACCGGGGTGGGCACAGATACGCAGTATTTT.

The gene calls are TRBV10-1 and TRBJ2-7, with a weak D call TRBD2 (5 bases). The ends were cut back, 6 bases at V and 6 bases at J, with 12 bases in the middle. This CDR3 has 12 residues. Germline V gene sequence: CDR1 WNHNN, CDR2 SYGVQD (reference sequence). Written as DNA, the CDR3 is TGCGCCAGCAGCGGGGAGAGAGGCGAGCAGTACTTC. This encodes CASSGERGEQYF.

This clone was detected only a few times. This chain links TRBV21-1 with TRBJ2-3; the table's TRBD1 call for D was not verified on the DNA. TRBV21-1 is reported as a pseudogene. This CDR3 is 18 amino acids long. The CDR3 region has the DNA TGTGCCAGCAGCGCTCCCAACAGGGGTGTGGGGCACACAGATACGCAGTATTTT. It is translated as CASSAPNRGVGHTDTQYF.

V and J are TRBV6-6 and TRBJ1-5, with a tentative D call TRBD1 (5 bases). Germline V lookup: CDR1 MNHNY, CDR2 SVGAGI (reference sequence). This CDR3 spans 13 amino acids. V was shortened by 8 bases and J by 6 bases, with 14 bases between the two germline ends. The DNA of the CDR3 is TGTGCCAGCGGAGGGGCAGCCGGTCAGCCCCAGCATTTT. Translating gives CASGGAAGQPQHF.

This chain links TRBV19 with TRBJ2-2; perhaps TRBD2 as D (5 bases). This CDR3 region has 15 residues. Germline V gene lookup returns CDR1 LNHDA and CDR2 SQIVND (reference sequence). V was clipped by 7 bases and J by 2 bases, with 14 bases between them. For the CDR3, the DNA is TGTGCCAGTACCCCGGCTAGCCAAAACACCGGGGAGCTGTTTTTT. It specifies CASTPASQNTGELFF.

V and J are TRBV9 and TRBJ2-2; maybe TRBD2 (6 bases). Trimming removed 0 bases at V and 5 bases at J, with 11 bases between. Germline lookup yields CDR1 SGDLS and CDR2 YYNGEE. CDR3 length equals 15 residues. The CDR3 DNA reads as TGTGCCAGCAGCGTAGGACTAGGGGTGACCGGGGAGCTGTTTTTT. This sequence encodes CASSVGLGVTGELFF.

This chain joins TRBV2 and TRBJ1-2; D is perhaps TRBD1 (5 bases). V shed 6 bases and J shed 4 bases, with 12 bases lying between them. CDR3 size: 13 residues. Germline V lookup: CDR1 SNHLY, CDR2 FYNNEI. The CDR3 loop reads CASRSQEIYGYTF. In nucleotides, the CDR3 is TGTGCCAGCAGGTCACAGGAGATCTATGGCTACACCTTC. The entire variable domain, with the rest obtained from reference TRBV2 and TRBJ1-2, is as follows: EPEVTQTPSHQVTQMGQEVILRCVPISNHLYFYWYRQILGQKVEFLVSFYNNEISEKSEIFDDQFSVERPDGSNFTLKIRSTKLEDSAMYFCASRSQEIYGYTFGSGTRLTVV.

This clone turned up a few times. CDR3 DNA sequence: TGCAGCGTTGAATGGGACAGCTATGGCTACACCTTC. Translated: CSVEWDSYGYTF. The rearrangement uses TRBV29-1 and TRBJ1-2, with TRBD1 identical over 7 bases. Trimming cost V 2 bases and J 4 bases; bases outside gene matches: 1. The CDR3 length is 12 residues. Per the germline V gene, CDR1 is SQVTM and CDR2 is ANQGSEA. The full variable domain, its missing parts supplied by reference TRBV29-1 and TRBJ1-2, is SAVISQKPSRDICQRGTSLTIQCQVDSQVTMMFWYRQQPGQSLTLIATANQGSEATYESGFVIDKFPISRPNLTFSTLTVSNMSPEDSSIYLCSVEWDSYGYTFGSGTRLTVV.

The chain joins TRBV19 to TRBJ2-7; 12 bases line up with TRBD1. J lost 8 bases, V lost 5 bases, and 7 bases had no gene match. Germline CDR1 LNHDA, CDR2 SQIVND (reference sequence). The CDR3 is 14 residues long. The CDR3: CASSLERDRGQQYF. CDR3 in DNA: TGTGCCAGTAGTCTCGAGCGGGACAGGGGGCAGCAGTACTTC.

V and J are TRBV19 and TRBJ1-4; weak D call: TRBD1 (6 bases). This CDR3 is built from 15 residues. V lost 3 bases to trimming and J lost 6 bases, with 14 bases between them. Germline V gives CDR1 LNHDA, CDR2 SQIVND (reference sequence). DNA for the CDR3: TGTGCCAGTAGTATCCGGGCAGGGGAAGATGAAAAACTGTTTTTT. Amino acids: CASSIRAGEDEKLFF.

Written as DNA, the CDR3 is TGTGCCAGCAGCTTAATGGGGGACAGCACCTACGAGCAGTACTTC. Its protein product is CASSLMGDSTYEQYF. The chain is built from TRBV11-3 and TRBJ2-7; 7 positions match TRBD1. Trimming cost V 2 bases and J 2 bases; bases outside gene matches: 6. Germline-derived CDR1 and CDR2 are SGHNT and YENEEA. The CDR3 is made up of 15 amino acids.

This clone turned up a few times. The genes are TRBV6-6 and TRBJ2-1; 13 nucleotides align to TRBD2. The CDR3 has 16 residues. Germline-derived CDR1 and CDR2 are MNHNY and SVGAGI (reference sequence). The V segment lost 4 bases and the J segment 9 bases; nucleotides outside the gene matches: 9. The CDR3 protein is CASSLYGTSGTSEQFF. For the CDR3, the DNA is TGTGCCAGCAGTTTATACGGGACTAGCGGGACTTCTGAGCAGTTCTTC.

The V call is TRBV6-5, the J call TRBJ2-1; possibly TRBD2 for D (7 bases). Trimming shortened V by 4 bases and J by 4 bases, and 17 bases separated the two germline ends. The CDR3 is 16 residues long. CDR1 MNHEY and CDR2 SVGAGI come from the germline V gene. CDR3 sequence (DNA): TGTGCCAGCAGTTCCTCCCAACGGGGGGCATACAATGAGCAGTTCTTC. Translating it yields CASSSSQRGAYNEQFF.

The V gene is TRBV7-2, the J gene TRBJ2-7; possible D gene TRBD2, 6 bases. V was clipped by 5 bases and J by 0 bases, with 20 bases between them. This CDR3 has 17 residues. Germline CDR1 and CDR2: SGHTA and FQGNSA. CDR3 region: CASSRRMGGRSSYEQYF. The CDR3 DNA follows: TGTGCCAGCAGCCGCAGGATGGGGGGACGCAGCTCCTACGAGCAGTACTTC. Drawing the rest from reference TRBV7-2 and TRBJ2-7, the complete variable domain is GAGVSQSPSNKVTEKGKDVELRCDPISGHTALYWYRQSLGQGLEFLIYFQGNSAPDKSGLPSDRFSAERTGGSVSTLTIQRTQQEDSAVYLCASSRRMGGRSSYEQYFGPGTRLTVT.